The 32 T cell receptor beta chains presented below share a single source sample, sequenced in a study of shared clonotypes between healthy human individuals. The table came from immunoSEQ multiplex PCR; TCRdb's copy has only in-frame clones and leaves some out. The sample contains roughly 640,000 clones, 97% of which appear only once. Input material: naive CD4+ T cells sorted from blood. Subset specified: CD45RA+ positively selected. Source of these receptors: a woman aged 30 to 39 in good health.

The V and J genes are TRBV19 and TRBJ2-5; weak D call: TRBD2 (5 bases). V dropped 4 bases and J dropped 0 bases, with 9 bases sitting between them. The germline V gene has CDR1 LNHDA and CDR2 SQIVND (reference sequence). CDR3 length: 14 amino acids. The CDR3 DNA reads as TGTGCCAGTAGTAACCCCGGGAACCAAGAGACCCAGTACTTC. This codes for CASSNPGNQETQYF.

The J gene is TRBJ2-3, the V gene TRBV30, with D maybe TRBD1 (6 bases). The CDR3 extends over 17 amino acids. V was clipped by 5 bases and J by 2 bases, with 23 bases between them. Germline V gene sequence: CDR1 GTSNPN, CDR2 SVGIG (reference sequence). The CDR3 sequence is CAWGTGTPRRITDTQYF. The DNA of the CDR3 is TGTGCCTGGGGGACCGGGACACCACGAAGGATCACAGATACGCAGTATTTT. The full variable domain, in which reference TRBV30 and TRBJ2-3 provide the parts outside the CDR3, is SQTIHQWPATLVQPVGSPLSLECTVEGTSNPNLYWYRQAAGRGLQLLFYSVGIGQISSEVPQNLSASRPQDRQFILSSKKLLLSDSGFYLCAWGTGTPRRITDTQYFGPGTRLTVL.

Turning to this clone: At the DNA level, this CDR3 is encoded by other sequences in the same sample as well. The chain has TRBV18 and TRBJ2-1; 10 bases map to TRBD1. Trimming removed 5 bases from V and 6 bases from J; junction bases left unmatched: 1. CDR1 and CDR2 (germline): KGHSH, LQKENI. The CDR3 totals 13 residues. CDR3 in amino acids: CASSRTGGNEQFF. The DNA for the CDR3 is TGTGCCAGCTCAAGGACAGGGGGCAATGAGCAGTTCTTC. Together with reference TRBV18 and TRBJ2-1, the CDR3 gives the full variable domain: NAGVMQNPRHLVRRRGQEARLRCSPMKGHSHVYWYRQLPEEGLKFMVYLQKENIIDESGMPKERFSAEFPKEGPSILRIQQVVRGDSAAYFCASSRTGGNEQFFGPGTRLTVL.

The J gene is TRBJ2-3, the V gene TRBV11-3; D is unresolved. The CDR3 has 12 residues. Between the trimmed V and J ends, which lost 3 bases and 5 bases, there was a span of 6 bases. CDR1 and CDR2 (germline): SGHNT, YENEEA. The CDR3 DNA sequence: TGTGCCAGCAGCTTGTCCGGAGATACGCAGTATTTT. Amino acids: CASSLSGDTQYF.

The V call is TRBV5-1, the J call TRBJ2-7; weak D call: TRBD2 (5 bases). The CDR3 loop spans 16 amino acids. Germline V CDR1 and CDR2: SGHRS, YFSETQ. V was shortened by 0 bases and J by 4 bases, with 17 bases between the two germline ends. The CDR3, as DNA: TGCGCCAGCAGCTTGGCCTCTAGCTCGAGTCGGTACGAGCAGTACTTC. It codes for CASSLASSSSRYEQYF.

The chain recombines TRBV19 with TRBJ2-5, with 8 positions matching TRBD1. The germline V gene has CDR1 LNHDA and CDR2 SQIVND (reference sequence). The V segment lost 8 bases and the J segment 5 bases; nucleotides outside the gene matches: 7. The CDR3 sequence is 13 residues long. The CDR3 DNA reads as TGTGCCAGTGGACAGGGACTTCGCGAGACCCAGTACTTC. Translated, it gives CASGQGLRETQYF.

In this sample, this clone turned up once. In DNA, the CDR3 is TGTGCCAGCAGCTTGGGAGGGGCCGTCAAAGCTTTCTTT. Protein: CASSLGGAVKAFF. The chain has TRBV5-8 and TRBJ1-1, with D possibly being TRBD1 (5 bases). The CDR3 has 13 residues. Germline V gives CDR1 SGHTS, CDR2 YDEGEE. Trimming cost V 0 bases and J 9 bases, with 12 bases left between them.

V usage is TRBV30 and J usage is TRBJ1-2; D is ambiguous. The CDR3 is 12 amino acids. Between the trimmed V and J ends, which lost 5 bases and 4 bases, there was a span of 11 bases. Looked up from germline, CDR1 is GTSNPN and CDR2 is SVGIG (reference sequence). CDR3 region: CAWEPGSYGYTF. For the CDR3, the DNA is TGTGCCTGGGAGCCCGGAAGCTATGGCTACACCTTC.

This chain uses TRBV4-1 with TRBJ2-1; 12 bases align to TRBD2. CDR1 MGHRA and CDR2 YSYEKL come from the germline V gene. Germline trimming cut 1 base from V and 5 bases from J; bases unmatched to any gene: 6. The CDR3 covers 17 residues. The CDR3: CASSQVGRTSGDNEQFF. The CDR3 region has the DNA TGCGCCAGCAGCCAAGTGGGGAGGACTAGCGGGGACAATGAGCAGTTCTTC.

The chain carries TRBV27 and TRBJ2-3; D is possibly TRBD2 (5 bases). Germline V CDR1 and CDR2: MNHEY, SMNVEV (reference sequence). V dropped 5 bases and J dropped 6 bases, with 15 bases sitting between them. This CDR3 has 14 residues. The CDR3 DNA reads TGTGCCAGCAGTACCCGGAGGTATCTGGATACGCAGTATTTT. Its protein is CASSTRRYLDTQYF.

V is TRBV10-3 and J is TRBJ2-3; maybe TRBD1 (5 bases). The length of the CDR3 is 15 residues. Trimming took 10 bases from V and 2 from J, leaving 19 bases between them. Germline CDR1 is ENHRY and CDR2 is SYGVKD. The CDR3 nucleotides read TGTGCCAGCCACTCGACAGAAGTAGCCACAGATACGCAGTATTTT. Protein: CASHSTEVATDTQYF.

The V call is TRBV7-9, the J call TRBJ2-1; 10 bases map to TRBD2. The trim removed 4 bases at V and 7 bases at J, leaving 13 bases unmatched. This CDR3 comprises 17 residues. Germline V CDR1 and CDR2: SEHNR, FQNEAQ (reference sequence). Here the CDR3 DNA reads TGTGCCAGCAGCTCGAGTTTTACTAGCGGGACTGCGAATGAGCAGTTCTTC. Translating gives CASSSSFTSGTANEQFF.

The rearrangement links TRBV5-6 to TRBJ2-7, with 11 bases fitting TRBD2. CDR3 length: 13 residues. The germline V gene encodes CDR1 SGHDT and CDR2 YYEEEE. With V trimmed by 4 bases and J by 7 bases, 4 bases remained unmatched. In nucleotides, the CDR3 is TGTGCCAGCAGCGGACTAGCGGGTAAAGAGCAGTACTTC. Translating it yields CASSGLAGKEQYF.

This clone showed up just a few times. The chain recombines TRBV30 with TRBJ1-1, with D hard to call. V was cut by 5 bases and J by 3 bases, with 10 bases left in between. The CDR3 has 12 residues. Germline V gives CDR1 GTSNPN, CDR2 SVGIG (reference sequence). The CDR3 here is CAWAGGYTEAFF. The CDR3 coding sequence is TGTGCCTGGGCTGGCGGCTACACTGAAGCTTTCTTT.

This chain joins TRBV2 and TRBJ1-2; no reliable D call. Trimming took off 2 bases at V and 2 bases at J, with 9 bases between the two ends. The CDR3 runs 14 residues. Germline values: CDR1 SNHLY, CDR2 FYNNEI. DNA for the CDR3: TGTGCCAGCAGTGAATACGAGGAAAACTATGGCTACACCTTC. Translating it yields CASSEYEENYGYTF. The variable domain in full, with the rest retrieved from reference TRBV2 and TRBJ1-2, is EPEVTQTPSHQVTQMGQEVILRCVPISNHLYFYWYRQILGQKVEFLVSFYNNEISEKSEIFDDQFSVERPDGSNFTLKIRSTKLEDSAMYFCASSEYEENYGYTFGSGTRLTVV.

With respect to this clone: Within the sample, other DNA sequences also encode this same CDR3. The V call is TRBV30, the J call TRBJ2-3, with D unresolved. Trimming left V 0 bases short and J 6 bases short, with 4 bases between. Germline loops: CDR1 GTSNPN, CDR2 SVGIG (reference sequence). The CDR3 covers 11 residues. CDR3 protein: CAWSVSDTQYF. The CDR3 bases are TGTGCCTGGAGTGTGTCGGATACGCAGTATTTT.

The chain uses TRBV5-4 and TRBJ2-7, with D perhaps matching TRBD1 or TRBD2 (5 bases each). V lost 0 bases and J 7 bases, leaving 14 bases between the germline ends. Germline values: CDR1 SGHNT, CDR2 YYREEE (reference sequence). The CDR3 has 14 residues. The CDR3 here is CASSLVGTMGEQYF. CDR3 in DNA: TGTGCCAGCAGCTTGGTGGGGACCATGGGGGAGCAGTACTTC. Using reference TRBV5-4 and TRBJ2-7 for the parts outside the CDR3, the full variable domain is ETGVTQSPTHLIKTRGQQVTLRCSSQSGHNTVSWYQQALGQGPQFIFQYYREEENGRGNFPPRFSGLQFPNYSSELNVNALELDDSALYLCASSLVGTMGEQYFGPGTRLTVT.

The V gene is TRBV28, the J gene TRBJ1-4, with no clear D. The CDR3 extends over 14 amino acids. From germline, CDR1 is MDHEN and CDR2 SYDVKM. V lost 6 bases, J lost 2 bases, and 10 bases lay in between. The CDR3 loop reads CASRRDRTNEKLFF. DNA of the CDR3: TGTGCCAGCAGGCGGGATCGGACTAATGAAAAACTGTTTTTT. Looking up the rest from reference TRBV28 and TRBJ1-4 gives the full variable domain: DVKVTQSSRYLVKRTGEKVFLECVQDMDHENMFWYRQDPGLGLRLIYFSYDVKMKEKGDIPEGYSVSREKKERFSLILESASTNQTSMYLCASRRDRTNEKLFFGSGTQLSVL.

The chain links TRBV9 to TRBJ2-7, with 12 bases identical to TRBD2. The CDR3 is 17 residues long. V lost 2 bases to trimming and J lost 3 bases; unmatched junction nucleotides: 9. Germline loops: CDR1 SGDLS, CDR2 YYNGEE. The DNA for the CDR3 is TGTGCCAGCAGCGTGGGGACTAGCGGGTCACTCGACTACGAGCAGTACTTC. Translation gives CASSVGTSGSLDYEQYF.

The V and J genes are TRBV28 and TRBJ1-5; 7 bases fit TRBD1. Trimming took 2 bases from V and 7 from J; bases not matched to a gene: 5. The germline V gene encodes CDR1 MDHEN and CDR2 SYDVKM. CDR3 size: 14 residues. DNA for the CDR3: TGTGCCAGCAGTTTAGGTCAGGGGGTCCAGCCCCAGCATTTT. Translated, it gives CASSLGQGVQPQHF.

V is TRBV28 and J is TRBJ2-5; the D gene is possibly TRBD1 (5 bases). The length of the CDR3 is 14 residues. Germline V gives CDR1 MDHEN, CDR2 SYDVKM. V shed 8 bases and J shed 5 bases, with 18 bases lying between them. CDR3 nucleotides: TGTGCCAGCTGGGGCGGAGCCACGAGGGAGACCCAGTACTTC. Its translation: CASWGGATRETQYF. Drawing the rest from reference TRBV28 and TRBJ2-5, the complete variable domain is DVKVTQSSRYLVKRTGEKVFLECVQDMDHENMFWYRQDPGLGLRLIYFSYDVKMKEKGDIPEGYSVSREKKERFSLILESASTNQTSMYLCASWGGATRETQYFGPGTRLLVL.

The chain joins TRBV5-4 to TRBJ1-1; no clear D gene. The V end lost 7 bases, the J end lost 3 bases, and 13 bases lay between the germline ends. The CDR3 runs 13 residues. Germline assignment: CDR1 SGHNT and CDR2 YYREEE (reference sequence). Here the CDR3 reads CASYRSIDTEAFF. The CDR3 DNA is TGTGCCAGCTATCGAAGTATCGACACTGAAGCTTTCTTT.

As for this clone: Relative to the germline gene, one junction end is altered; a read error may explain this. The chain has TRBV28 and TRBJ1-1, with 7 positions matching TRBD1. The CDR3 contains 13 residues. Germline V gives CDR1 MDHEN, CDR2 SYDVKM. CDR3 sequence reads: CASSIRQGPEAFF. As DNA, the CDR3 is TGTGCCAGCAGTATAAGACAGGGACCTGAGGCTTTCTTT.

The chain joins TRBV2 to TRBJ2-7; the match to TRBD1 covers 9 bases. V was pared by 1 base and J by 3 bases, with 13 bases of the junction left unmatched. The CDR3 extends over 18 amino acids. Germline CDR1 reads SNHLY; CDR2 reads FYNNEI. The CDR3 region has the DNA TGTGCCAGCAGTGAAGGAAGTTGGGGACAGGGCTTGGGCTACGAGCAGTACTTC. Translation gives CASSEGSWGQGLGYEQYF.

The chain has TRBV10-3 and TRBJ2-7; 8 nucleotides align to TRBD2. The CDR3 sequence is 18 residues long. Trimming at V came to 0 bases and at J to 0 bases, leaving 10 bases not matched to a gene. CDR1 is ENHRY, CDR2 SYGVKD, per germline. The CDR3 region has the DNA TGTGCCATCAGTGAGTCAGGCCCGGTAGCGGGATCCTCCTACGAGCAGTACTTC. Residues: CAISESGPVAGSSYEQYF.

The chain uses TRBV9 and TRBJ2-3; D unresolved. Germline V gene sequence: CDR1 SGDLS, CDR2 YYNGEE. Trimming removed 4 bases at V and 6 bases at J, with 18 bases between. The CDR3 covers 15 residues. The CDR3 DNA reads as TGTGCCAGCAGCTTTTCGACGGCCCCCGGGGATACGCAGTATTTT. The encoded protein is CASSFSTAPGDTQYF.

This sequence joins TRBV19 and TRBJ2-5, with D unresolved. The V end was cut by 2 bases, the J end by 2 bases, with 6 bases between. The CDR3 sequence is 13 residues long. Looked up from germline, CDR1 is LNHDA and CDR2 is SQIVND (reference sequence). The CDR3 here is CASSIQAQETQYF. CDR3 nucleotide sequence: TGTGCCAGTAGTATACAGGCACAAGAGACCCAGTACTTC.

The chain recombines TRBV6-6 with TRBJ2-7; tentative D call: TRBD1 (5 bases). The CDR3 runs to 12 residues. Germline CDR1 is MNHNY and CDR2 is SVGAGI (reference sequence). V was trimmed by 7 bases and J by 1 base, leaving 8 bases between them. The CDR3 sequence is CASKGRSYEQYF. In nucleotides, the CDR3 is TGTGCCAGCAAGGGGCGGTCCTACGAGCAGTACTTC.

This chain joins TRBV5-1 and TRBJ2-1, with TRBD2 identical over 8 bases. The CDR3 spans 19 residues. With 0 bases clipped from V and 0 bases from J, the junction kept 11 bases outside the gene matches. Germline V gene data show CDR1 as SGHRS and CDR2 as YFSETQ. The CDR3 is CASSLAKTSGATSYNEQFF. CDR3 DNA: TGCGCCAGCAGCTTGGCCAAAACTAGCGGAGCCACCTCCTACAATGAGCAGTTCTTC.

For this clone: Other DNA sequences in the sample encode the same CDR3. The V gene is TRBV5-1, the J gene TRBJ2-3; D gene ambiguous. V dropped 0 bases and J dropped 2 bases, with 1 base sitting between them. Germline values: CDR1 SGHRS, CDR2 YFSETQ. This CDR3 comprises 12 residues. Written as DNA, the CDR3 is TGCGCCAGCAGCTTGGACACAGATACGCAGTATTTT. Protein product: CASSLDTDTQYF.

This clone was seen only once. The genes are TRBV13 and TRBJ2-2, with D possibly TRBD2 on 6 matching bases. CDR1 is PRHDT, CDR2 FYEKMQ, per germline (reference sequence). The CDR3 consists of 17 residues. The V gene lost 4 bases and the J gene lost 2 bases, with 17 bases spanning the gap. The CDR3 nucleotides read TGTGCCAGCAGCTCTTTGCGGTTTAGCGGAAACACCGGGGAGCTGTTTTTT. Translating gives CASSSLRFSGNTGELFF.

The chain links TRBV19 to TRBJ1-5; 8 bases map to TRBD1. After removal of 2 bases from V and 0 bases from J, the junction contained 9 bases not matched to a gene. The CDR3 totals 18 residues. The germline V gene encodes CDR1 LNHDA and CDR2 SQIVND (reference sequence). For the CDR3, the DNA is TGTGCCAGTAGTATACCCGACAGGGGTTGGAATAGCAATCAGCCCCAGCATTTT. Translating it yields CASSIPDRGWNSNQPQHF. The whole variable domain, remainder taken from reference TRBV19 and TRBJ1-5, is DGGITQSPKYLFRKEGQNVTLSCEQNLNHDAMYWYRQDPGQGLRLIYYSQIVNDFQKGDIAEGYSVSREKKESFPLTVTSAQKNPTAFYLCASSIPDRGWNSNQPQHFGDGTRLSIL.